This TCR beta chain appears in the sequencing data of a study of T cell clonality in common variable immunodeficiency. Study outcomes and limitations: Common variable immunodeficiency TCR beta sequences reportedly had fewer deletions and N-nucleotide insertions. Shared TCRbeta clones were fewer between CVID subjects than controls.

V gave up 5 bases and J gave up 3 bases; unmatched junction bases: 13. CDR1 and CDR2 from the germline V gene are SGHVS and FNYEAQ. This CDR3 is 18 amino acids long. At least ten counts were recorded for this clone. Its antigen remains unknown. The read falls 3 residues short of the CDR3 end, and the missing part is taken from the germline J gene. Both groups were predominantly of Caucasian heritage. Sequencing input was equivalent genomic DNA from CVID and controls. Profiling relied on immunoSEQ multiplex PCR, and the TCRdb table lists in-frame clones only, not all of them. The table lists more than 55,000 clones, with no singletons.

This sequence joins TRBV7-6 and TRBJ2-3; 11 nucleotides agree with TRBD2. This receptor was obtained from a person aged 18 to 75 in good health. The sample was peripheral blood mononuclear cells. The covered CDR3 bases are TGTGCCAGCAGCCTGGGACTAGCGGCTCCGGGGGGAACAGATACG. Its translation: CASSLGLAAPGGTDT. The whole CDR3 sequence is CASSLGLAAPGGTDTQYF. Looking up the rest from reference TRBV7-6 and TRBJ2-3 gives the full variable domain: GAGVSQSPRYKVTKRGQDVALRCDPISGHVSLYWYRQALGQGPEFLTYFNYEAQQDKSGLPNDRFSAERPEGSISTLTIQRTEQRDSAMYRCASSLGLAAPGGTDTQYFGPGTRLTVL.